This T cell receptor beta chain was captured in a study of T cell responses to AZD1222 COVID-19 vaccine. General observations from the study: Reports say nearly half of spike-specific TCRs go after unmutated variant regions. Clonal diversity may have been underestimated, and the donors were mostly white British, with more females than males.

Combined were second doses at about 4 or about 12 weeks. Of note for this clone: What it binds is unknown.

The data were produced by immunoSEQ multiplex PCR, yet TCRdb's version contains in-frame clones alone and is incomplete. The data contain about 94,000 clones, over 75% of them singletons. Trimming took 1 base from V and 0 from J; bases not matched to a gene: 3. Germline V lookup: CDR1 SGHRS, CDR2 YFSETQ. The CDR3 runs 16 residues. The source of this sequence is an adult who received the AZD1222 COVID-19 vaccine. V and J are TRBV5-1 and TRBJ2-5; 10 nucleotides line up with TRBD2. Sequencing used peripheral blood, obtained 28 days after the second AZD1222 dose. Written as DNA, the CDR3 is TGCGCCAGCAGCTTGCTTAGCGGGGGGCACCAAGAGACCCAGTACTTC. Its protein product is CASSLLSGGHQETQYF.